What follows are 18 T cell receptor beta chains derived from one specimen sequenced in a study of shared clonotypes between healthy human individuals. In the naive CD8 group, cells lacked CD45RO and were positively selected for CCR7, so terminally differentiated effector memory CD45RA+ cells were left out. Profiling relied on immunoSEQ multiplex PCR, and the TCRdb table lists in-frame clones only, not all of them. The sample yields about 2 million clones, roughly 94% seen once. The sequenced sample was naive CD8+ T cells sorted from blood. The receptors originated from a young man in good health.

The V call is TRBV27, the J call TRBJ1-1; a weak D match, TRBD1 (5 bases). The germline gives CDR1 MNHEY, CDR2 SMNVEV (reference sequence). V lost 1 base and J 7 bases, leaving 10 bases between the germline ends. The CDR3 loop spans 13 amino acids. DNA for the CDR3: TGTGCCAGCAGTTTATTGCAGGGAGGTGAAGCTTTCTTT. Amino acids: CASSLLQGGEAFF.

The V call is TRBV6-1, the J call TRBJ2-2, with D perhaps matching TRBD2 (7 bases). Trimming took off 3 bases at V and 4 bases at J, with 18 bases between the two ends. The CDR3 covers 17 residues. Germline V gene data show CDR1 as MNHNS and CDR2 as SASEGT. CDR3 residues: CASSELPAGAGTGELFF. The CDR3 region has the DNA TGTGCCAGCAGTGAGCTACCTGCGGGGGCGGGCACCGGGGAGCTGTTTTTT.

The chain carries TRBV5-4 and TRBJ2-1; either TRBD1 or TRBD2 may fit D (5 bases each). CDR1 SGHNT and CDR2 YYREEE come from the germline V gene (reference sequence). V shed 3 bases and J shed 12 bases, with 13 bases lying between them. The CDR3 covers 12 residues. CDR3 amino acids: CASSWGEGWQFF. The CDR3 DNA sequence: TGTGCCAGCAGCTGGGGAGAGGGGTGGCAGTTCTTC.

This CDR3 reads CASSVVQGTGYTF. The CDR3 DNA sequence: TGTGCCAGCAGCGTAGTACAGGGAACGGGCTACACCTTC. The chain couples TRBV9 to TRBJ1-2; D is perhaps TRBD1 (6 bases). Per germline, CDR1 SGDLS and CDR2 YYNGEE. This CDR3 is 13 amino acids long. V lost 0 bases and J lost 8, with 11 bases in between.

The gene calls are TRBV27 and TRBJ1-5, with D unresolved. The CDR3 sequence is 14 residues long. V dropped 6 bases and J dropped 2 bases, with 11 bases sitting between them. Germline V gives CDR1 MNHEY, CDR2 SMNVEV (reference sequence). Here the CDR3 DNA reads TGTGCCAGCAGGCCTCTCTATGGCAATCAGCCCCAGCATTTT. Amino acids: CASRPLYGNQPQHF.

The chain recombines TRBV28 with TRBJ2-5; no clear D. This CDR3 is built from 15 residues. The germline gives CDR1 MDHEN, CDR2 SYDVKM. Trimming left V 4 bases short and J 0 bases short, with 12 bases between. The CDR3 sequence is CASSSQTEYQETQYF. Here the CDR3 DNA reads TGTGCCAGCAGTTCGCAGACTGAGTACCAAGAGACCCAGTACTTC.

CDR3: CASSDPTRLGPNTEAFF. The CDR3 DNA follows: TGTGCCAGCAGTGATCCGACCCGCCTCGGTCCGAACACTGAAGCTTTCTTT. The chain links TRBV6-1 to TRBJ1-1; D unresolved. This CDR3 is built from 17 residues. Trimming removed 3 bases at V and 1 base at J, with 18 bases between. Germline CDR1 MNHNS, CDR2 SASEGT.

The chain is built from TRBV9 and TRBJ2-7; 7 nucleotides line up with TRBD2. The germline V gene has CDR1 SGDLS and CDR2 YYNGEE. Trimming at V came to 0 bases and at J to 1 base, leaving 4 bases not matched to a gene. CDR3 length: 15 residues. CDR3: CASSVGLAASYEQYF. CDR3 DNA: TGTGCCAGCAGCGTAGGGCTAGCGGCATCCTACGAGCAGTACTTC.

This clone was observed once. The genes are TRBV18 and TRBJ2-7; tentatively, D is TRBD1 (5 bases). Trimming shortened V by 3 bases and J by 0 bases, and 12 bases separated the two germline ends. The CDR3 contains 15 residues. Germline assignment: CDR1 KGHSH and CDR2 LQKENI. CDR3 residues: CASSPSDRTSYEQYF. In DNA form, the CDR3 reads TGTGCCAGCTCACCTTCTGACAGAACCTCCTACGAGCAGTACTTC.

On this clone: Other DNA sequences within the sample encode an identical CDR3. V gene TRBV4-1 combines with J gene TRBJ2-7, with a tentative D call TRBD1 (6 bases). This CDR3 region has 14 residues. Trimming removed 2 bases at V and 0 bases at J, with 8 bases between. Germline-derived CDR1 and CDR2 are MGHRA and YSYEKL. The CDR3 is CASSQRDTSYEQYF. The DNA of the CDR3 is TGCGCCAGCAGCCAACGGGACACCTCCTACGAGCAGTACTTC.

V is TRBV6-5 and J is TRBJ2-3, with 13 bases matching TRBD2. CDR3 length equals 16 residues. V gave up 4 bases and J gave up 2 bases; unmatched junction bases: 3. Germline loops: CDR1 MNHEY, CDR2 SVGAGI. The CDR3 loop reads CASSSGLAGVTDTQYF. The CDR3 nucleotides read TGTGCCAGCAGTTCCGGACTAGCGGGGGTCACAGATACGCAGTATTTT.

This clone was picked up one time. The CDR3 protein is CASSWGRGGDTQYF. Written as DNA, the CDR3 is TGTGCCAGCAGTTGGGGGAGGGGGGGAGATACGCAGTATTTT. The V and J genes are TRBV27 and TRBJ2-3; a weak D match, TRBD2 (7 bases). The CDR3 extends over 14 amino acids. V lost 4 bases and J lost 5, with 13 bases in between. Looked up from germline, CDR1 is MNHEY and CDR2 is SMNVEV (reference sequence).

This chain's CDR3 is CASSLGLAGPRETQYF. CDR3 in DNA: TGTGCCAGCAGTCTGGGACTAGCGGGGCCACGGGAGACCCAGTACTTC. The rearrangement joins TRBV28 to TRBJ2-5; TRBD2 matches at 13 bases. The CDR3 runs 16 residues. Germline V lookup: CDR1 MDHEN, CDR2 SYDVKM. V shed 5 bases and J 5 bases; nucleotides not matched to a gene: 8.

The chain uses TRBV4-3 and TRBJ2-7; D unresolved. Trimming left V 4 bases short and J 0 bases short, with 10 bases between. The CDR3 has 14 amino acids. CDR1 is LGHNA, CDR2 YSLEER, per germline. CDR3 bases: TGCGCCAGCAGCCGCAGCAGAACCTCCTACGAGCAGTACTTC. Translation gives CASSRSRTSYEQYF.

This rearrangement joins TRBV27 to TRBJ1-1, with D tentatively TRBD1 (6 bases). Germline V gene lookup returns CDR1 MNHEY and CDR2 SMNVEV (reference sequence). The CDR3 runs to 13 residues. The V end lost 2 bases, the J end lost 4 bases, and 8 bases lay between the germline ends. This CDR3 is CASSLVTGTEAFF. In nucleotides, the CDR3 is TGTGCCAGCAGTTTAGTGACAGGCACTGAAGCTTTCTTT.

The V call is TRBV1, the J call TRBJ2-1; the table names TRBD2, a call not compared with the DNA. TRBV1 is termed a pseudogene. The CDR3 runs 12 residues. This CDR3 is CTSSQEREPGFF. The CDR3 bases are TGCACCAGCAGCCAAGAGCGGGAACCCGGCTTCTTC.

This clone was counted between two and nine times. The chain links TRBV7-9 to TRBJ1-1; TRBD1 matches at 7 bases. Per germline, CDR1 SEHNR and CDR2 FQNEAQ (reference sequence). V shed 4 bases and J 1 base; nucleotides not matched to a gene: 6. The CDR3 runs to 15 residues. CDR3 nucleotides: TGTGCCAGCAGCTCCCCGACAGGGACGAACACTGAAGCTTTCTTT. This sequence encodes CASSSPTGTNTEAFF.

This chain joins TRBV4-1 and TRBJ2-1; 8 bases match TRBD2. Looked up from germline, CDR1 is MGHRA and CDR2 is YSYEKL. This CDR3 has 17 amino acids. With V trimmed by 3 bases and J by 3 bases, 10 bases remained unmatched. The CDR3 sequence: CASSQSPTTSVYNEQFF. CDR3 DNA: TGCGCCAGCAGCCAGAGCCCTACGACTAGCGTCTACAATGAGCAGTTCTTC.